The 26 T cell receptor beta chains below were found in one sample sequenced in a study of blood T cell repertoires in COVID-19. The method was immunoSEQ multiplex PCR; TCRdb's version includes in-frame clones alone and lacks a portion of them. The sample carries 65,000 to 85,000 clones, roughly 90% recorded once. The sequenced sample was peripheral blood. These TCRs come from a human donor in a cohort sampled during active COVID-19.

The chain joins TRBV27 to TRBJ2-7; 7 nucleotides align to TRBD1. The CDR3 has 14 residues. CDR1 is MNHEY and CDR2 is SMNVEV in the germline V gene (reference sequence). V was clipped by 3 bases and J by 1 base; unmatched bases: 3. The CDR3 loop is CASSFTTGSYEQYF. The DNA for the CDR3 is TGTGCCAGCAGTTTCACGACAGGGTCCTACGAGCAGTACTTC.

CDR3 protein: CSVAPGSNQPQHF. The DNA of the CDR3 is TGCAGCGTTGCCCCGGGTAGCAATCAGCCCCAGCATTTT. This chain links TRBV29-1 with TRBJ1-5; D remains ambiguous. V lost 4 bases to trimming and J lost 0 bases, with 7 bases between them. CDR1 SQVTM and CDR2 ANQGSEA come from the germline V gene. The CDR3 covers 13 residues. Combining the CDR3 with reference TRBV29-1 and TRBJ1-5 gives the whole variable domain SAVISQKPSRDICQRGTSLTIQCQVDSQVTMMFWYRQQPGQSLTLIATANQGSEATYESGFVIDKFPISRPNLTFSTLTVSNMSPEDSSIYLCSVAPGSNQPQHFGDGTRLSIL.

The V and J genes are TRBV19 and TRBJ1-1; TRBD1 matches at 7 bases. The CDR3 runs 15 residues. CDR1 and CDR2 from the germline V gene are LNHDA and SQIVND (reference sequence). Trimming removed 6 bases from V and 1 base from J; junction bases left unmatched: 8. The CDR3 spells CASSQLTGWNTEAFF. The CDR3, as DNA: TGTGCCAGTAGCCAGCTGACAGGGTGGAACACTGAAGCTTTCTTT.

The chain is built from TRBV29-1 and TRBJ2-7; tentatively, D is TRBD1 (6 bases). There are 13 residues in the CDR3. Trimming left V 4 bases short and J 5 bases short, with 15 bases between. Germline loops: CDR1 SQVTM, CDR2 ANQGSEA. The CDR3 DNA sequence: TGCAGCGTTGCCCGGCAGGGGTTCCACGAGCAGTACTTC. Protein: CSVARQGFHEQYF.

CDR3: CASSSGDSYGYTF. In DNA, the CDR3 is TGTGCCAGCAGTTCCGGGGACAGCTATGGCTACACCTTC. The chain links TRBV6-2 or TRBV6-3 to TRBJ1-2, with 7 bases fitting TRBD1. The CDR3 runs 13 residues. V lost 4 bases, J lost 4 bases, and 3 bases stayed unmatched. Germline V CDR1 and CDR2: MNHEY, SVGEGT.

V and J are TRBV28 and TRBJ2-7; D might be TRBD2 (6 bases). The germline V and J ends were trimmed by 3 bases and 1 base, with 13 bases remaining between them. Germline V gene lookup returns CDR1 MDHEN and CDR2 SYDVKM. The CDR3 has 15 residues. This CDR3 is CASSLEGMISYEQYF. In DNA, the CDR3 is TGTGCCAGCAGTTTGGAGGGGATGATATCCTACGAGCAGTACTTC.

The chain is built from TRBV6-6 and TRBJ1-2; 7 bases are shared with TRBD1. CDR1 and CDR2 from the germline V gene are MNHNY and SVGAGI (reference sequence). V shed 5 bases and J 0 bases; nucleotides not matched to a gene: 12. CDR3 length: 17 amino acids. DNA for the CDR3: TGTGCCAGCAGTCCTAGGTCGGGGCAGGGGGCTAACTATGGCTACACCTTC. This translates into CASSPRSGQGANYGYTF.

The V and J genes are TRBV18 and TRBJ2-2, with D perhaps TRBD2 (6 bases). Per the germline V gene, CDR1 is KGHSH and CDR2 is LQKENI. V lost 6 bases to trimming and J lost 1 base, with 9 bases between them. The CDR3 runs to 14 residues. The DNA of the CDR3 is TGTGCCAGCTCTACGGAGGGGAACACCGGGGAGCTGTTTTTT. Protein product: CASSTEGNTGELFF. Drawing the rest from reference TRBV18 and TRBJ2-2, the complete variable domain is NAGVMQNPRHLVRRRGQEARLRCSPMKGHSHVYWYRQLPEEGLKFMVYLQKENIIDESGMPKERFSAEFPKEGPSILRIQQVVRGDSAAYFCASSTEGNTGELFFGEGSRLTVL.

The rearrangement links TRBV7-9 to TRBJ2-5; weak D call: TRBD2 (5 bases). Trimming stripped 5 bases from V and 5 bases from J, with 15 bases between. The germline V gene has CDR1 SEHNR and CDR2 FQNEAQ (reference sequence). The CDR3 covers 14 residues. The CDR3 bases are TGTGCCAGCAGCCCCAATTTCGGGGTCGAGACCCAGTACTTC. Encoded protein: CASSPNFGVETQYF.

The CDR3 loop is CAGGQGTDTQYF. The CDR3 DNA follows: TGTGCCGGAGGACAGGGAACGGATACGCAGTATTTT. The genes are TRBV28 and TRBJ2-3; 8 positions agree with TRBD1. Germline V CDR1 and CDR2: MDHEN, SYDVKM. The trim removed 11 bases at V and 6 bases at J, leaving 7 bases unmatched. The CDR3 loop spans 12 amino acids.

CDR3 protein: CASSPRDTDNSPLHF. CDR3 DNA sequence: TGCGCCAGCAGCCCTAGGGACACCGATAATTCACCCCTCCACTTT. This chain links TRBV5-1 with TRBJ1-6, with D maybe TRBD1 (6 bases). V was shortened by 4 bases and J by 5 bases, with 13 bases between the two germline ends. The CDR3 consists of 15 residues. Per the germline V gene, CDR1 is SGHRS and CDR2 is YFSETQ.

The rearrangement joins TRBV11-2 to TRBJ2-3; no definite D call. Trimming removed 3 bases from V and 6 bases from J, with 16 bases in between. CDR3 length equals 15 residues. Germline CDR1 and CDR2: SGHAT and FQNNGV. CDR3 DNA: TGTGCCAGCAGCTTCCGGGTACCGCTTAAGGATACGCAGTATTTT. The encoded protein is CASSFRVPLKDTQYF.

The chain recombines TRBV4-3 with TRBJ2-1; 13 bases are shared with TRBD2. This CDR3 comprises 21 residues. Germline V gives CDR1 LGHNA, CDR2 YSLEER. J lost 0 bases, V lost 0 bases, and 11 bases had no gene match. CDR3 sequence: CASSQEPLLAGGPSSYNEQFF. In DNA, the CDR3 is TGCGCCAGCAGCCAAGAGCCCTTACTAGCGGGGGGGCCCAGCTCCTACAATGAGCAGTTCTTC.

This clone was counted once. The V gene is TRBV28, the J gene TRBJ1-1; 8 nucleotides agree with TRBD1. V shed 5 bases, J shed 10 bases, and the junction held 9 bases outside the gene matches. CDR3 length equals 13 residues. Per the germline V gene, CDR1 is MDHEN and CDR2 is SYDVKM. The DNA of the CDR3 is TGTGCCAGCAGTCCAGACGGGACAGGATCAGCTTTCTTT. This translates into CASSPDGTGSAFF.

This clone was seen once. The J gene is TRBJ2-7, the V gene TRBV29-1; 7 bases agree with TRBD1. This CDR3 contains 14 residues. Germline V gene sequence: CDR1 SQVTM, CDR2 ANQGSEA. V was pared by 3 bases and J by 3 bases, with 8 bases of the junction left unmatched. CDR3 nucleotides: TGCAGCGTTGATGGGCAGGGGGTAGGCTACGAGCAGTACTTC. Translated, it gives CSVDGQGVGYEQYF.

CDR3 sequence: CASSLEDRATDTQYF. DNA of the CDR3: TGCGCCAGCAGCTTGGAGGACAGGGCCACAGATACGCAGTATTTT. This chain uses TRBV5-1 with TRBJ2-3; 8 bases are a match to TRBD1. The CDR3 consists of 15 residues. V was clipped by 0 bases and J by 2 bases; unmatched bases: 2. Germline CDR1 is SGHRS and CDR2 is YFSETQ. The variable domain in full, completed from reference TRBV5-1 and TRBJ2-3, reads KAGVTQTPRYLIKTRGQQVTLSCSPISGHRSVSWYQQTPGQGLQFLFEYFSETQRNKGNFPGRFSGRQFSNSRSEMNVSTLELGDSALYLCASSLEDRATDTQYFGPGTRLTVL.

V is TRBV18 and J is TRBJ2-7; weak D call: TRBD1 (6 bases). The V and J ends lost 4 bases and 4 bases respectively, with 11 bases between them. Germline assignment: CDR1 KGHSH and CDR2 LQKENI. The CDR3 has 13 amino acids. The CDR3 loop reads CASSQIQGYEQYF. DNA of the CDR3: TGTGCCAGCTCACAGATCCAGGGGTACGAGCAGTACTTC.

As to this clone: At the DNA level, this CDR3 is encoded by other sequences in the same sample as well. The chain joins TRBV12-3 or TRBV12-4 to TRBJ2-5, with unresolved D. This CDR3 has 11 amino acids. The V gene lost 5 bases and the J gene lost 4 bases, with 5 bases spanning the gap. The CDR3 protein is CASSPGETQYF. CDR3 DNA: TGTGCCAGCAGTCCGGGAGAGACCCAGTACTTC.

The sample holds a few counts of this clone. The CDR3 spells CASSHPRGRTEAFF. As DNA, the CDR3 is TGTGCCAGTAGTCACCCCAGGGGGCGGACTGAAGCTTTCTTT. The chain uses TRBV19 and TRBJ1-1; TRBD1 aligns across 8 bases. Germline CDR1 and CDR2: LNHDA and SQIVND (reference sequence). This CDR3 is built from 14 residues. The ends lost 5 bases at V and 5 bases at J; junction bases unmatched: 7.

The genes are TRBV27 and TRBJ1-1, with 9 bases that match TRBD1. The CDR3 loop spans 14 amino acids. J lost 11 bases, V lost 5 bases, and 12 bases had no gene match. The V gene's germline CDR1 is MNHEY and CDR2 SMNVEV (reference sequence). The chain's CDR3 is CASSRTGAGVRAFF. The CDR3 DNA reads TGTGCCAGCAGTCGGACAGGGGCAGGGGTAAGGGCTTTCTTT.

This clone was seen just once. This CDR3 is CASSIVAGLVNTGELFF. CDR3 in DNA: TGTGCCAGTAGTATAGTTGCAGGACTGGTTAACACCGGGGAGCTGTTTTTT. The V gene is TRBV19, the J gene TRBJ2-2; maybe TRBD2 (5 bases). The V gene's germline CDR1 is LNHDA and CDR2 SQIVND (reference sequence). The length of the CDR3 is 17 residues. The germline V and J ends were trimmed by 1 base and 2 bases, with 14 bases remaining between them.

CDR3 protein: CASSPPRGQLSTDTQYF. DNA of the CDR3: TGTGCCAGCTCACCACCACGGGGACAGCTCAGCACAGATACGCAGTATTTT. This rearrangement joins TRBV18 to TRBJ2-3, with TRBD1 matching over 7 bases. The ends lost 0 bases at V and 0 bases at J; junction bases unmatched: 6. This CDR3 contains 17 residues. Germline V gene data show CDR1 as KGHSH and CDR2 as LQKENI. Full variable domain (outside the CDR3, taken from reference TRBV18 and TRBJ2-3): NAGVMQNPRHLVRRRGQEARLRCSPMKGHSHVYWYRQLPEEGLKFMVYLQKENIIDESGMPKERFSAEFPKEGPSILRIQQVVRGDSAAYFCASSPPRGQLSTDTQYFGPGTRLTVL.

V gene TRBV6-5 combines with J gene TRBJ2-1, with 11 nucleotides matching TRBD1. J was trimmed by 7 bases and V by 2 bases; bases with no gene match: 7. Germline CDR1 MNHEY, CDR2 SVGAGI. This CDR3 is built from 16 residues. CDR3 sequence: CASSYPSGTGGNEQFF. The CDR3 DNA sequence: TGTGCCAGCAGTTACCCTTCCGGGACAGGGGGGAATGAGCAGTTCTTC.

This chain links TRBV11-2 with TRBJ1-2, with a tentative D call TRBD1 (6 bases). This CDR3 has 14 residues. V was pared by 7 bases and J by 4 bases, with 16 bases between. Germline assignment: CDR1 SGHAT and CDR2 FQNNGV. CDR3 sequence reads: CASNTGSVPYGYTF. DNA for the CDR3: TGTGCCAGCAACACAGGGAGCGTCCCCTATGGCTACACCTTC.

On this clone: One end of the junction varies from germline; a read error may be responsible. V and J are TRBV5-1 and TRBJ1-1; possibly TRBD1 for D (5 bases). The CDR3 contains 13 residues. Germline CDR1 and CDR2: SGHRS and YFSETQ. The chain's CDR3 is CARRVGGVTEAFF. The CDR3 DNA sequence: TGCGCCCGCAGGGTGGGGGGGGTCACTGAAGCTTTCTTT.

This chain uses TRBV7-8 with TRBJ1-2; D unresolved. The germline V and J ends were trimmed by 4 bases and 6 bases, with 18 bases remaining between them. The CDR3 covers 15 residues. Germline CDR1 is SGHVS and CDR2 is FQNEAQ. The CDR3 protein is CASSSTRTKEDGYTF. In DNA form, the CDR3 reads TGTGCCAGCAGCTCCACGAGGACCAAGGAGGATGGCTACACCTTC.